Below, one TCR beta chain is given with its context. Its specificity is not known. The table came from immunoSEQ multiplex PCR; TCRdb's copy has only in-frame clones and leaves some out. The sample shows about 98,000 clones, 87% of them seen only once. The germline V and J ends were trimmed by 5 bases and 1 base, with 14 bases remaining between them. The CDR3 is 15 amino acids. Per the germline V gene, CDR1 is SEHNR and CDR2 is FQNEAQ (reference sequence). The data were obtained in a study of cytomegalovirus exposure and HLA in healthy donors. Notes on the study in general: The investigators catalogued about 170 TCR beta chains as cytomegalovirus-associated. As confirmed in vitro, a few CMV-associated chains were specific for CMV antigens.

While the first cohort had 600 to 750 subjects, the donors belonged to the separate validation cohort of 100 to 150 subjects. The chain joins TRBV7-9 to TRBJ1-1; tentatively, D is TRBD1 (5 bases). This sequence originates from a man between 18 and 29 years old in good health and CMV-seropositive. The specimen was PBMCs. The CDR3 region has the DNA TGTGCCAGCAGCGACAGTATGGTAGGGAACACTGAAGCTTTCTTT. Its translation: CASSDSMVGNTEAFF.